The clone carrying this T cell receptor beta chain was counted at least ten times. Library construction for TCR beta used iRepertoire HTBI primers and Arm-PCR of CDR3 regions. TCRdb analysed the multiplex PCR reads with MiXCR anew, one entry per CDR3 protein. The repertoire holds some 600,000 distinct CDR3 sequences, with around 15% as singletons. The V gene lost 3 bases and the J gene lost 0 bases, with 18 bases spanning the gap. This CDR3 is 18 amino acids long. CDR1 and CDR2 (germline): SNHLY, FYNNEI. This sample stems from a study of regulatory T cells in long-lasting Graves disease. Documented time point: newly diagnosed GD, antithyroid drugs for less than 3 months. The TCR library was made from RNA that had been extracted from PBMCs in TRIzol. These same records also appear under a second study, on T cells in Graves' hyperthyroidism and ophthalmopathy. That work contributes: Patients with ophthalmopathy were separated from those with stable hyperthyroidism by a 13 V-J model.

Sequences were derived from peripheral blood mononuclear cells (PBMCs), sampled at new diagnosis, from a patient treated with antithyroid drugs. This receptor was identified in a young man with Graves disease. The V call is TRBV2, the J call TRBJ2-1, with D possibly TRBD1 on 6 matching bases. The CDR3 DNA reads as TGTGCCAGCAGTGAGACCGCGGACAGCTCGAGCTCCTACAATGAGCAGTTCTTC. This translates into CASSETADSSSSYNEQFF.